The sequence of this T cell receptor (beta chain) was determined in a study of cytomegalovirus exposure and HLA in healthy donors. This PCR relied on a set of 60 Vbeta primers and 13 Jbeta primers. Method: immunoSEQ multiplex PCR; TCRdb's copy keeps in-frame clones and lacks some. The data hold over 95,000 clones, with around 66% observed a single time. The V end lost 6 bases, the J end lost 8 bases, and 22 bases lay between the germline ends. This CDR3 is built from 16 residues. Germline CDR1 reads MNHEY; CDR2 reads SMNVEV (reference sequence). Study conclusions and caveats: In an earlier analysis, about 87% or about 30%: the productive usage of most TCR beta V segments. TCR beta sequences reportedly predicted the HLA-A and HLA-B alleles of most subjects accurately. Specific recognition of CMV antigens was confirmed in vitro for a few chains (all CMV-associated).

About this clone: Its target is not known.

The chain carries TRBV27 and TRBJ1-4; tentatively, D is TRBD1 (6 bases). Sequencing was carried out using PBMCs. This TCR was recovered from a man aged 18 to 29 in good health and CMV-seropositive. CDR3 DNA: TGTGCCAGCAGACGTACCCTTAGGGGGGGGAGCGAAAAACTGTTTTTT. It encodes CASRRTLRGGSEKLFF.